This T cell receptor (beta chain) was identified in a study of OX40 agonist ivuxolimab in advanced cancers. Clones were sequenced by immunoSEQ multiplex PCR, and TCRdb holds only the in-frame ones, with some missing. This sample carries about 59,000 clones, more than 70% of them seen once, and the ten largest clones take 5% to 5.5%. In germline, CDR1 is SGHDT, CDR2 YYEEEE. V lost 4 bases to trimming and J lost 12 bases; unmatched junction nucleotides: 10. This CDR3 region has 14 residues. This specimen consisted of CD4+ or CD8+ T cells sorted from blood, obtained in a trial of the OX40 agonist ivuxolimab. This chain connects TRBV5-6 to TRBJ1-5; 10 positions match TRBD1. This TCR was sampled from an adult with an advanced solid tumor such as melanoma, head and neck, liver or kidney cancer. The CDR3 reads CASSTSGQGTRQHF. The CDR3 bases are TGTGCCAGCAGCACCTCGGGACAGGGGACCCGCCAGCATTTT.